This TCR beta chain was profiled in a study of control samples from healthy donors and cancer patients. CDR3 size: 15 residues. Deletions cut 3 bases from V and 6 bases from J, with 16 bases between. Germline CDR1 is LGHNA and CDR2 is YSLEER. Using immunoSEQ multiplex PCR, the repertoire was profiled, and TCRdb retains in-frame clones only, with some absent. The table records tens of thousands of clones, around 87% of them present only once. The sequence came from a man over 45 in good health. The chain carries TRBV4-3 and TRBJ2-3; D is undetermined. The sample taken for sequencing was blood. In DNA form, the CDR3 reads TGCGCCAGCAGCCAGGCCGTTGGCTCCCGGGATACGCAGTATTTT. Amino acid sequence: CASSQAVGSRDTQYF.